Listed here are 10 T cell receptor beta chains from one sample, sequenced in a study of HIV-infected patients and healthy controls (dated by TCRdb to between 2014 and 2016). Whole blood was used without cell fractionation, so the repertoire reflected all unsorted peripheral T cells. The protocol used for the library was 5' RACE. This sample was sequenced with an Illumina MiSeq. SuperScript III was used to reverse transcribe 500 ng RNA with primers targeting the alpha and beta constant regions. Alpha and beta chain libraries were generated separately via chain-specific third strand synthesis with multiplexing indices. TCRdb trimmed the raw reads at Q25, called clones with MiXCR and kept productive beta chains. Every CDR3 protein is listed once, alongside the most common genes and DNA of its rows. The table for this sample lists 15,000 or so distinct CDR3 sequences; under 10% of them were counted only once. The leading ten clones occupy less than 6.5% of the sample.

Input material: blood. The origin of the receptors is an adult in good health.

This clonotype was seen a handful of times. The chain recombines TRBV5-1 with TRBJ1-1; unclear D gene. Trimming removed 4 bases at V and 5 bases at J, with 15 bases between. Looked up from germline, CDR1 is SGHRS and CDR2 is YFSETQ. This CDR3 is 14 amino acids long. CDR3 region: CASSPWPGWTEAFF. CDR3 nucleotide sequence: TGCGCCAGCAGCCCGTGGCCGGGTTGGACTGAAGCTTTCTTT.

This clonotype was detected ten times or more. The V and J genes are TRBV19 and TRBJ2-1; D is possibly TRBD1 (5 bases). Germline values: CDR1 LNHDA, CDR2 SQIVND (reference sequence). This CDR3 is 11 amino acids long. V dropped 2 bases and J dropped 9 bases, with 5 bases sitting between them. The CDR3 protein is CASSIQGEQFF. The CDR3 DNA sequence: TGTGCCAGTAGTATACAGGGTGAGCAGTTCTTC.

This clonotype was picked up many times. The gene calls are TRBV5-4 and TRBJ2-7, with D possibly being TRBD2 (6 bases). The V end lost 4 bases, the J end lost 6 bases, and 17 bases lay between the germline ends. This CDR3 is 14 amino acids long. Germline V gene lookup returns CDR1 SGHNT and CDR2 YYREEE (reference sequence). DNA for the CDR3: TGTGCCAGCAGCACCGGGACTTCCCAGGGCGAGCAGTACTTC. Its translation is CASSTGTSQGEQYF.

This clonotype was seen many times. The chain has TRBV6-1 and TRBJ2-3; 12 bases fit TRBD2. The V gene end was trimmed by 2 bases and the J gene end by 0 bases; junction bases not matched to a gene: 0. The CDR3 consists of 16 residues. CDR1 is MNHNS, CDR2 SASEGT, per germline. The CDR3 sequence: CASSELAGGSTDTQYF. The DNA for the CDR3 is TGTGCCAGCAGTGAACTAGCGGGAGGGAGCACAGATACGCAGTATTTT.

There are many counts of this clonotype. The rearrangement uses TRBV29-1 and TRBJ2-3; 10 bases align to TRBD2. Germline lookup yields CDR1 SQVTM and CDR2 ANQGSEA. This CDR3 comprises 16 residues. The V gene end was trimmed by 4 bases and the J gene end by 4 bases; junction bases not matched to a gene: 11. The CDR3 spells CSVADPSGSFSDTQYF. The CDR3 DNA sequence: TGCAGCGTTGCGGATCCTAGCGGGAGTTTTTCAGATACGCAGTATTTT.

In this sample, this clonotype turned up many times. The rearrangement uses TRBV6-5 and TRBJ2-3, with D unresolved. Germline CDR1 and CDR2: MNHEY and SVGAGI. The CDR3 runs 15 residues. Between the trimmed V and J ends, which lost 2 bases and 4 bases, there was a span of 13 bases. The chain's CDR3 is CASSYMGMAADTQYF. The CDR3 DNA follows: TGTGCCAGCAGTTACATGGGGATGGCAGCAGATACGCAGTATTTT.

This clonotype was detected ten times or more. The genes are TRBV5-6 and TRBJ2-7; D gene uncertain. In germline, CDR1 is SGHDT, CDR2 YYEEEE. Between the trimmed V and J ends, which lost 6 bases and 2 bases, there was a span of 18 bases. This CDR3 contains 15 residues. The CDR3, as DNA: TGTGCCAGCAATGGAGCGATTTGGCGCCCCTACGAGCAGTACGTC. Translation gives CASNGAIWRPYEQYV.

The chain is built from TRBV6-2 or TRBV6-3 and TRBJ2-7; the match to TRBD1 covers 7 bases. V dropped 0 bases and J dropped 6; count of bases not matched to a gene: 5. CDR3 length equals 14 residues. Germline V gene data show CDR1 as MNHEY and CDR2 as SVGEGT. The chain's CDR3 is CASSYSGGASEQYV. CDR3 bases: TGTGCCAGCAGTTACTCAGGGGGCGCATCCGAGCAGTACGTC.

This clonotype was counted at least ten times. The V call is TRBV7-9, the J call TRBJ1-1, with a tentative D call TRBD1 (5 bases). Germline CDR1 reads SEHNR; CDR2 reads FQNEAQ (reference sequence). The CDR3 spans 14 residues. Trimming cost V 0 bases and J 4 bases, with 9 bases left between them. CDR3 DNA: TGTGCCAGCAGCTTAGCCGGGACTTCCACTGAAGCTTTCTTT. It yields the protein CASSLAGTSTEAFF.

The sample holds a few counts of this clonotype. This sequence joins TRBV19 and TRBJ2-1; TRBD2 matches at 7 bases. Looked up from germline, CDR1 is LNHDA and CDR2 is SQIVND (reference sequence). This CDR3 contains 15 residues. V was pared by 4 bases and J by 0 bases, with 3 bases of the junction left unmatched. Here the CDR3 reads CASSKGGSSYNEQFF. The CDR3 region has the DNA TGTGCCAGTAGTAAGGGCGGGAGCTCCTACAATGAGCAGTTCTTC.